This T cell receptor beta chain comes out of a study of T cells after yellow fever vaccination. Study observations and caveats: Reappearance after the booster was observed for most primary-vaccination clones (roughly 97% CD4, about 86% CD8).

With regard to this clonotype: Antigen specificity is unknown.

TCRdb re-called the 5' RACE reads through MiXCR, storing one row per CDR3 protein. The sample has fewer than 350,000 distinct CDR3 sequences; 3.5% to 4.5% are singletons. V lost 4 bases, J lost 1 base, and 13 bases lay in between. The CDR3 contains 15 residues. The chain has TRBV12-3 or TRBV12-4 and TRBJ1-1; D not certain. The source of this sequence is a man aged 18 to 29 who received the YFV17D yellow fever vaccine. Material: PBMCs, obtained 15 days after the yellow fever booster vaccination. For the CDR3, the DNA is TGTGCCAGCAGTTCAAACCCGACGGGGAACACTGAAGCTTTCTTT. It translates to CASSSNPTGNTEAFF.